This T cell receptor (beta chain) was captured by sequencing in a study of blood T cell repertoires in COVID-19. Assay used: immunoSEQ multiplex PCR; TCRdb lists only in-frame clones, some missing. The sample includes 150,000 to 200,000 clones, roughly 80% seen only once; the top ten take about 5%. The germline CDR1 and CDR2 sequences are SGDLS and YYNGEE. The V segment lost 4 bases and the J segment 7 bases; nucleotides outside the gene matches: 14. This CDR3 spans 16 amino acids. The chain links TRBV9 to TRBJ2-1; 7 bases match TRBD2. Source material: PBMCs or T cells enriched from blood (not recorded which). The TCR sequence derives from a woman aged 60-75 years with acute COVID-19. The CDR3: CASSPLGLGAGNEQFF. CDR3 bases: TGTGCCAGCAGCCCCCTCGGACTAGGGGCTGGGAATGAGCAGTTCTTC. The full variable domain, its missing parts supplied by reference TRBV9 and TRBJ2-1, is DSGVTQTPKHLITATGQRVTLRCSPRSGDLSVYWYQQSLDQGLQFLIQYYNGEERAKGNILERFSAQQFPDLHSELNLSSLELGDSALYFCASSPLGLGAGNEQFFGPGTRLTVL.